These 27 T cell receptor beta chains originate from one sample sequenced in a study of beta chain features in type 1 diabetes. All of the isolated RNA was reverse transcribed, so expressed TCRB transcripts were sequenced. Sequencing was performed with immunoSEQ multiplex PCR; in TCRdb, only in-frame clones are kept and a portion is missing. The sample consists of around 330,000 clones, 11% of them appearing once. Sequenced: naive CD4+ T cells from blood. These receptors originate from a woman aged 25 to 45 in good health.

CDR3 region: CSVAPPSGAYNEQFF. The CDR3, as DNA: TGCAGCGTTGCTCCACCTAGCGGAGCTTACAATGAGCAGTTCTTC. The chain is built from TRBV29-1 and TRBJ2-1, with 7 positions matching TRBD2. CDR1 SQVTM and CDR2 ANQGSEA come from the germline V gene. J was trimmed by 4 bases and V by 4 bases; bases with no gene match: 10. The CDR3 covers 15 residues.

The sample holds a few counts of this clone. The chain uses TRBV19 and TRBJ2-7, with 10 bases fitting TRBD2. The length of the CDR3 is 16 residues. Per germline, CDR1 LNHDA and CDR2 SQIVND (reference sequence). J gave up 6 bases and V 3 bases, and 11 bases lay outside the gene matches. CDR3 DNA sequence: TGTGCCAGTAGTATCGGTTCGGGACTAGCGATGGCCGAGCAGTACTTC. It specifies CASSIGSGLAMAEQYF.

V gene TRBV18 combines with J gene TRBJ1-1, with D uncertain. V shed 6 bases and J shed 4 bases, with 9 bases lying between them. Germline values: CDR1 KGHSH, CDR2 LQKENI. The length of the CDR3 is 12 residues. This chain's CDR3 is CASSPIPTEAFF. CDR3 DNA sequence: TGTGCCAGCTCGCCTATACCCACTGAAGCTTTCTTT.

The rearrangement links TRBV5-6 to TRBJ2-3, with a possible D match to TRBD2 (7 bases). Per germline, CDR1 SGHDT and CDR2 YYEEEE. CDR3 length: 16 amino acids. Trimming shortened V by 4 bases and J by 3 bases, and 18 bases separated the two germline ends. For the CDR3, the DNA is TGTGCCAGCAGCCCCCGAGTGGGGAGGGGGACAGATACGCAGTATTTT. Protein sequence: CASSPRVGRGTDTQYF.

This sequence joins TRBV9 and TRBJ2-6; maybe TRBD2 (5 bases). Germline CDR1 SGDLS, CDR2 YYNGEE. V lost 1 base, J lost 8 bases, and 13 bases lay in between. This CDR3 comprises 15 residues. CDR3 nucleotide sequence: TGTGCCAGCAGCGTAATTACCCGAGGGACCAACGTCCTGACTTTC. Amino acid sequence: CASSVITRGTNVLTF.

This clone was detected only a few times. An end of the junction does not agree with germline; a read error may underlie this. The chain employs TRBV7-3 and TRBJ2-7, with 7 nucleotides matching TRBD1. This CDR3 has 13 residues. CDR1 is SGHTA, CDR2 FQGTGA, per germline. This chain's CDR3 is CASSLQPGTEINF. CDR3 coding DNA: TGTGCCAGCAGCTTACAACCCGGGACAGAAATAAACTTC. Full variable domain (remainder filled in from reference TRBV7-3 and TRBJ2-7): GAGVSQTPSNKVTEKGKYVELRCDPISGHTALYWYRQSLGQGPEFLIYFQGTGAADDSGLPNDRFFAVRPEGSVSTLKIQRTERGDSAVYLCASSLQPGTEINFGPGTRLTVT.

This clone occurred a few times. The V gene is TRBV27, the J gene TRBJ1-1, with TRBD1 matching over 8 bases. Germline V gene data show CDR1 as MNHEY and CDR2 as SMNVEV (reference sequence). The V segment lost 5 bases and the J segment 4 bases; nucleotides outside the gene matches: 6. This CDR3 has 14 residues. CDR3 in amino acids: CASSQDRVRTEAFF. In nucleotides, the CDR3 is TGTGCCAGCAGTCAGGACAGGGTCCGCACTGAAGCTTTCTTT.

This clone was picked up a small number of times. The rearrangement links TRBV19 to TRBJ2-5, with 11 bases that match TRBD2. Germline values: CDR1 LNHDA, CDR2 SQIVND (reference sequence). The CDR3 consists of 15 residues. The ends lost 4 bases at V and 4 bases at J; junction bases unmatched: 5. CDR3 bases: TGTGCCAGTAGTAGAGGACTAGCGGGTCCAGAGACCCAGTACTTC. Protein product: CASSRGLAGPETQYF.

This clone has more than one count but fewer than ten. This chain joins TRBV4-3 and TRBJ2-2; the match to TRBD2 covers 8 bases. V gave up 1 base and J gave up 5 bases; unmatched junction bases: 6. Germline loops: CDR1 LGHNA, CDR2 YSLEER. This CDR3 comprises 16 residues. The CDR3 bases are TGCGCCAGCAGCCAAGGAAATAGCGGGATAACCGGGGAGCTGTTTTTT. Its translation: CASSQGNSGITGELFF.

The CDR3 DNA follows: TGCAGCGCTAGACAGGGCTACAATCAGCCCCAGCATTTT. It is translated as CSARQGYNQPQHF. The J gene is TRBJ1-5, the V gene TRBV29-1; TRBD1 matches 7 bases. Germline loops: CDR1 SQVTM, CDR2 ANQGSEA. V lost 7 bases to trimming and J lost 3 bases; unmatched junction nucleotides: 6. This CDR3 is 13 amino acids long.

V gene TRBV28 combines with J gene TRBJ2-7; possible D gene TRBD1, 6 bases. The CDR3 runs 13 residues. Trimming removed 6 bases from V and 4 bases from J, with 13 bases in between. Germline CDR1 and CDR2: MDHEN and SYDVKM. Here the CDR3 reads CASRPPQGYEQYF. As DNA, the CDR3 is TGTGCCAGCAGACCGCCTCAGGGGTACGAGCAGTACTTC. The complete variable domain, with remaining parts taken from reference TRBV28 and TRBJ2-7, reads DVKVTQSSRYLVKRTGEKVFLECVQDMDHENMFWYRQDPGLGLRLIYFSYDVKMKEKGDIPEGYSVSREKKERFSLILESASTNQTSMYLCASRPPQGYEQYFGPGTRLTVT.

This sequence joins TRBV6-5 and TRBJ2-5; 7 nucleotides match TRBD1. V lost 2 bases, J lost 4 bases, and 4 bases stayed unmatched. Germline lookup yields CDR1 MNHEY and CDR2 SVGAGI. The CDR3 length is 14 residues. The CDR3 sequence: CASSYQTGTETQYF. CDR3 coding DNA: TGTGCCAGCAGTTACCAGACAGGGACAGAGACCCAGTACTTC.

This clone has only a few counts. The CDR3 nucleotides read TGTGCCTGGGGGAGGACAGGGGGAATCTACGAGCAGTACTTC. Translated, it gives CAWGRTGGIYEQYF. The chain couples TRBV30 to TRBJ2-5; 10 positions agree with TRBD1. The J call could be wrong; TRBJ2-7 is a better fit for the DNA end. This CDR3 has 14 amino acids. Germline V lookup: CDR1 GTSNPN, CDR2 SVGIG (reference sequence).

The chain uses TRBV10-3 and TRBJ1-1; 7 bases align to TRBD1. The CDR3 covers 14 residues. V trimming: 6 bases; J trimming: 1 base; junction bases outside the gene matches: 5. CDR1 and CDR2 (germline): ENHRY, SYGVKD. The CDR3 sequence: CAIRSGTANTEAFF. Written as DNA, the CDR3 is TGTGCCATCAGATCCGGGACAGCGAACACTGAAGCTTTCTTT.

This clone has only a few counts. V gene TRBV6-1 combines with J gene TRBJ2-7; D gene unclear. The V end lost 11 bases, the J end lost 2 bases, and 13 bases lay between the germline ends. CDR1 is MNHNS and CDR2 is SASEGT in the germline V gene. This CDR3 contains 12 residues. The CDR3 spells CAPQPRPYEQYF. CDR3 DNA: TGTGCCCCCCAACCGAGGCCCTACGAGCAGTACTTC.

J is TRBJ2-7 and V is TRBV7-3, with 9 bases aligning to TRBD1. The CDR3 runs to 14 residues. CDR1 SGHTA and CDR2 FQGTGA come from the germline V gene. The junction had 4 bases not matched to a gene; V was cut back by 3 bases and J by 4 bases. The CDR3 reads CASSFGQGKYEQYF. DNA of the CDR3: TGTGCCAGCAGCTTCGGACAGGGGAAATACGAGCAGTACTTC.

This clone was picked up a small number of times. The chain couples TRBV6-6 to TRBJ2-3; TRBD1 is a possible D gene (5 bases). This CDR3 contains 15 residues. V shed 2 bases and J shed 1 base, with 10 bases lying between them. Germline V CDR1 and CDR2: MNHNY, SVGAGI (reference sequence). In DNA form, the CDR3 reads TGTGCCAGCAGTTACGGGGCAGGGCGCACAGATACGCAGTATTTT. Amino acid sequence: CASSYGAGRTDTQYF.

CDR3 bases: TGTGCCAGCAGCCAAGACAGGGGATCTGAAGCTTTCTTT. This codes for CASSQDRGSEAFF. This chain joins TRBV14 and TRBJ1-1; tentative D call: TRBD1 (6 bases). Germline-derived CDR1 and CDR2 are SGHDN and FVKESK. There are 13 residues in the CDR3. V was clipped by 0 bases and J by 6 bases, with 8 bases between them.

This clone was recorded a few times. V is TRBV18 and J is TRBJ1-2, with 7 bases lining up with TRBD1. The CDR3 runs 11 residues. The ends lost 5 bases at V and 6 bases at J; junction bases unmatched: 0. Germline CDR1 KGHSH, CDR2 LQKENI. In nucleotides, the CDR3 is TGTGCCAGCTCAGGGACAGATGGCTACACCTTC. It is translated as CASSGTDGYTF.

The V and J genes are TRBV6-5 and TRBJ2-7, with a weak D call TRBD2 (5 bases). With 2 bases removed from V and 0 bases from J, the gap between germline ends came to 11 bases. The CDR3 covers 15 residues. The germline V gene encodes CDR1 MNHEY and CDR2 SVGAGI. The CDR3 DNA is TGTGCCAGCAGTTACGACCCTAGCTCCTCCTACGAGCAGTACTTC. Translating it yields CASSYDPSSSYEQYF.

The rearrangement joins TRBV18 to TRBJ2-7, with 11 bases fitting TRBD2. V lost 6 bases and J lost 4; bases outside the gene matches: 5. This CDR3 region has 14 residues. Germline CDR1 is KGHSH and CDR2 is LQKENI. The CDR3 bases are TGTGCCAGCTCCCAGTGGACTAGCGGGTACGAGCAGTACTTC. This translates into CASSQWTSGYEQYF.

The sample holds a few counts of this clone. The rearrangement joins TRBV5-1 to TRBJ2-1, with 9 bases lining up with TRBD1. CDR1 and CDR2 (germline): SGHRS, YFSETQ. V dropped 0 bases and J dropped 4; count of bases not matched to a gene: 5. The CDR3 has 16 residues. The CDR3 region has the DNA TGCGCCAGCAGCTTGGGAAGGACAGGGGCTTACAATGAGCAGTTCTTC. This gives the protein CASSLGRTGAYNEQFF.

This clone was seen only a few times. The V and J genes are TRBV5-1 and TRBJ2-3; D uncertain. The CDR3 sequence is 16 residues long. V was trimmed by 6 bases and J by 2 bases, leaving 19 bases between them. Germline V CDR1 and CDR2: SGHRS, YFSETQ. This chain's CDR3 is CASTPRNARYTDTQYF. As DNA, the CDR3 is TGCGCCAGCACACCCAGAAATGCAAGATACACAGATACGCAGTATTTT.

This clone has more than one count but fewer than ten. Germline is not matched at one junction end, which may reflect a read error. The chain joins TRBV30 to TRBJ1-2; TRBD1 is a possible D gene (5 bases). The length of the CDR3 is 13 residues. From germline, CDR1 is GTSNPN and CDR2 SVGIG (reference sequence). The CDR3 DNA reads TGTGCTTGGATTCAGGGCGGGAGCTATGGCTACACCTTC. It encodes CAWIQGGSYGYTF. Drawing the rest from reference TRBV30 and TRBJ1-2, the complete variable domain is SQTIHQWPATLVQPVGSPLSLECTVEGTSNPNLYWYRQAAGRGLQLLFYSVGIGQISSEVPQNLSASRPQDRQFILSSKKLLLSDSGFYLCAWIQGGSYGYTFGSGTRLTVV.

In this sample, this clone turned up a few times. V is TRBV5-1 and J is TRBJ1-5, with TRBD1 identical over 7 bases. The CDR3 extends over 16 amino acids. Germline CDR1 SGHRS, CDR2 YFSETQ. Trimming took 1 base from V and 3 from J; bases not matched to a gene: 7. This CDR3 is CASSLTPGTDNQPQHF. CDR3 bases: TGCGCCAGCAGCTTGACCCCCGGGACAGACAATCAGCCCCAGCATTTT.

This sequence joins TRBV30 and TRBJ2-3; 10 nucleotides line up with TRBD1. Germline values: CDR1 GTSNPN, CDR2 SVGIG (reference sequence). The CDR3 covers 15 residues. V dropped 5 bases and J dropped 5; count of bases not matched to a gene: 10. The CDR3 DNA is TGTGCCTGGGACCAAGACAGGGGGCGAAGAGATACGCAGTATTTT. As protein: CAWDQDRGRRDTQYF. The entire variable domain, with the rest obtained from reference TRBV30 and TRBJ2-3, is as follows: SQTIHQWPATLVQPVGSPLSLECTVEGTSNPNLYWYRQAAGRGLQLLFYSVGIGQISSEVPQNLSASRPQDRQFILSSKKLLLSDSGFYLCAWDQDRGRRDTQYFGPGTRLTVL.

The chain uses TRBV4-2 and TRBJ2-7, with D possibly matching TRBD2 (6 bases). Trimming shortened V by 0 bases and J by 3 bases, and 12 bases separated the two germline ends. There are 15 residues in the CDR3. Germline V lookup: CDR1 LGHNA, CDR2 YNFKEQ. In nucleotides, the CDR3 is TGTGCCAGCAGCCAAGATGGGGGGTCCCACTACGAGCAGTACTTC. It yields the protein CASSQDGGSHYEQYF.